Presented here are 17 T cell receptor beta chains from one specimen sequenced in a study of T-cell reconstitution after alpha-beta-depleted transplantation in children. TCRbeta library construction was performed incorporating unique molecular identifiers. TCRdb reprocessed the PCR reads with MiXCR, giving one entry per CDR3 protein. The table lists more than 200,000 distinct CDR3 sequences, around a sixth of them singletons. The sample in question was PBMCs, mostly from graft donor cells, obtained 360 days after TCRalphabeta/CD19-depleted stem cell transplant. The receptors were gathered from a male patient between 2 and 10 years old who had a stem cell transplant for acute lymphoblastic leukemia, so the T cells may come from the graft donor.

CDR3 coding DNA: TGCAGTGCCACGGACAGGGGGGCCCAAGAGACCCAGTACTTC. As protein: CSATDRGAQETQYF. The chain links TRBV20-1 to TRBJ2-5; TRBD1 matches at 10 bases. This CDR3 has 14 amino acids. In germline, CDR1 is DFQATT, CDR2 SNEGSKA (reference sequence). The junction had 5 bases not matched to a gene; V was cut back by 6 bases and J by 1 base.

This clonotype was detected many times. The chain recombines TRBV29-1 with TRBJ2-2; 8 nucleotides align to TRBD1. V was pared by 6 bases and J by 5 bases, with 20 bases of the junction left unmatched. The CDR3 length is 18 residues. Per germline, CDR1 SQVTM and CDR2 ANQGSEA. This CDR3 is CSVSRGVSGGIWTGELFF. Here the CDR3 DNA reads TGCAGCGTCTCGCGGGGTGTGTCAGGGGGCATATGGACCGGGGAGCTGTTTTTT.

The chain has TRBV15 and TRBJ2-7; 7 bases are shared with TRBD1. The CDR3 loop spans 14 amino acids. Losses at the gene ends were 5 bases for V and 2 bases for J; bases not matched to a gene: 6. Germline V gene data show CDR1 as LNHNV and CDR2 as YYDKDF (reference sequence). For the CDR3, the DNA is TGTGCCACCAGCGCGCGACAGGGCCCCTACGAGCAGTACTTC. Translating gives CATSARQGPYEQYF. Based on the CDR3 plus reference TRBV15 and TRBJ2-7, the full variable domain is DAMVIQNPRYQVTQFGKPVTLSCSQTLNHNVMYWYQQKSSQAPKLLFHYYDKDFNNEADTPDNFQSRRPNTSFCFLDIRSPGLGDTAMYLCATSARQGPYEQYFGPGTRLTVT.

The chain recombines TRBV10-2 with TRBJ2-7; perhaps D is TRBD1 or TRBD2 (6 bases each). Germline CDR1 WSHSY, CDR2 SAAADI. The CDR3 totals 13 residues. Trimming shortened V by 4 bases and J by 6 bases, and 13 bases separated the two germline ends. CDR3 sequence reads: CASSGLGGSEQYF. The DNA for the CDR3 is TGCGCCAGCAGTGGGTTGGGGGGCAGCGAGCAGTACTTC.

This clonotype was recorded a few times. V usage is TRBV10-3 and J usage is TRBJ2-4; D is possibly TRBD1 (5 bases). The CDR3 runs 14 residues. Germline values: CDR1 ENHRY, CDR2 SYGVKD. V gave up 2 bases and J gave up 7 bases, with 12 bases separating them. The CDR3 spells CAISEGQGSNIQYF. CDR3 bases: TGTGCCATCAGTGAGGGGCAGGGTTCGAACATTCAGTACTTC.

This clonotype has only a few counts. V usage is TRBV25-1 and J usage is TRBJ1-1; D is undetermined. The CDR3 extends over 14 amino acids. Deletions cut 2 bases from V and 5 bases from J, with 12 bases between. Germline CDR1 MGHDK, CDR2 SYGVNS. CDR3 DNA: TGTGCCAGCAGTGAAGGGCTGACGGGGACTGAAGCTTTCTTT. Amino acid sequence: CASSEGLTGTEAFF.

This clonotype showed up many times. V is TRBV5-4 and J is TRBJ2-3; D gene uncertain. CDR3 length: 14 residues. V was clipped by 4 bases and J by 1 base, with 10 bases between them. Per the germline V gene, CDR1 is SGHNT and CDR2 is YYREEE (reference sequence). The CDR3 DNA is TGTGCCAGCAGCACAGCGAGACGCACAGATACGCAGTATTTT. Its protein is CASSTARRTDTQYF.

J is TRBJ1-6 and V is TRBV5-1; 10 bases agree with TRBD1. Germline values: CDR1 SGHRS, CDR2 YFSETQ. The CDR3 totals 20 residues. Losses at the gene ends were 2 bases for V and 1 base for J; bases not matched to a gene: 12. The CDR3 sequence: CASSFKTRDRGPSYNSPLHF. The CDR3 bases are TGCGCCAGCAGCTTCAAGACCCGGGACAGGGGACCTTCCTATAATTCACCCCTCCACTTT.

In nucleotides, the CDR3 is TGTGCCAGCAGCTCCTCTAGCGGTCTCCAAGAGACCCAGTACTTC. This encodes CASSSSSGLQETQYF. The chain combines TRBV5-4 with TRBJ2-5; 7 bases are shared with TRBD2. Germline V CDR1 and CDR2: SGHNT, YYREEE (reference sequence). This CDR3 comprises 15 residues. The junction had 6 bases not matched to a gene; V was cut back by 3 bases and J by 1 base.

The J gene is TRBJ1-2, the V gene TRBV27; tentative D call: TRBD1 (6 bases). This CDR3 has 17 residues. V was cut by 0 bases and J by 3 bases, with 17 bases left in between. Germline V gene lookup returns CDR1 MNHEY and CDR2 SMNVEV (reference sequence). CDR3 nucleotides: TGTGCCAGCAGTTTATCCCCTTTGGGGGCGAGGGACTATGGCTACACCTTC. Encoded protein: CASSLSPLGARDYGYTF.

The rearrangement joins TRBV10-3 to TRBJ2-1; D perhaps matches TRBD2 (7 bases). The CDR3 extends over 13 amino acids. Germline-derived CDR1 and CDR2 are ENHRY and SYGVKD. Trimming removed 10 bases at V and 9 bases at J, with 19 bases between. CDR3 nucleotides: TGTGCCACCGCCGGGGGGCCTAGGCTTGAGCAGTTCTTC. Protein: CATAGGPRLEQFF.

Only a few counts were recorded for this clonotype. The chain joins TRBV7-2 to TRBJ2-7; D gene unclear. The CDR3 consists of 14 residues. CDR1 and CDR2 (germline): SGHTA, FQGNSA. The V gene lost 3 bases and the J gene lost 7 bases, with 16 bases spanning the gap. The CDR3 nucleotides are TGTGCCAGCAGCTTCGACATTGGCCCGGGTGAGCAGTACTTC. Translating gives CASSFDIGPGEQYF.

The sample holds a few counts of this clonotype. V gene TRBV7-7 combines with J gene TRBJ2-5; D is undetermined. The germline V and J ends were trimmed by 5 bases and 3 bases, with 10 bases remaining between them. CDR1 SSHAT and CDR2 FNYEAQ come from the germline V gene (reference sequence). The CDR3 loop spans 13 amino acids. CDR3 sequence (DNA): TGTGCCAGCAGCCCCAAATCGGAAGAGACCCAGTACTTC. The encoded protein is CASSPKSEETQYF.

This clonotype was seen only a few times. V is TRBV7-2 and J is TRBJ2-3; D may be TRBD2 (5 bases). The CDR3 is made up of 14 amino acids. Trimming removed 4 bases at V and 5 bases at J, with 13 bases between. The germline V gene encodes CDR1 SGHTA and CDR2 FQGNSA. Written as DNA, the CDR3 is TGTGCCAGCAGCTCCCCTGTGGCGGGAGATACGCAGTATTTT. As protein: CASSSPVAGDTQYF.

This clonotype was picked up a small number of times. J is TRBJ2-3 and V is TRBV15, with D hard to call. The germline V gene encodes CDR1 LNHNV and CDR2 YYDKDF (reference sequence). With 5 bases removed from V and 0 bases from J, the gap between germline ends came to 6 bases. The length of the CDR3 is 13 residues. DNA for the CDR3: TGTGCCACCAGCGGCGGCAGCACAGATACGCAGTATTTT. This sequence encodes CATSGGSTDTQYF.

This clonotype was observed a few times. The chain is built from TRBV20-1 and TRBJ2-7; possible D gene TRBD1, 6 bases. CDR3 size: 15 residues. Per germline, CDR1 DFQATT and CDR2 SNEGSKA (reference sequence). Trimming removed 3 bases from V and 6 bases from J, with 21 bases in between. The CDR3 DNA is TGCAGTGCTAGCGAAACAGGGTCCCCTTTGGGCGAGCAGTACTTC. It is translated as CSASETGSPLGEQYF.

This clonotype was seen a few times. This sequence joins TRBV4-2 and TRBJ2-7; possible D gene TRBD2, 5 bases. The CDR3 runs 16 residues. Germline values: CDR1 LGHNA, CDR2 YNFKEQ. V gave up 1 base and J gave up 2 bases, with 15 bases separating them. This chain's CDR3 is CASSQAGMRAAYEQYF. Here the CDR3 DNA reads TGTGCCAGCAGCCAAGCGGGGATGAGGGCGGCCTACGAGCAGTACTTC.